These 22 T cell receptor beta chains came from one sample sequenced in a study of T cell clones after liver transplantation. The table came from immunoSEQ multiplex PCR; TCRdb's copy has only in-frame clones and leaves some out. The sample contains roughly 50,000 clones, about 81% of which appear only once. The starting material was CD4+ T cells from blood, obtained before liver transplant. The source is a human donor who received a liver transplant.

Details on this clone: One end of the junction does not line up with germline, which may come from a read error. The V gene is TRBV7-9, the J gene TRBJ1-4, with D hard to call. The CDR3 extends over 12 amino acids. Per the germline V gene, CDR1 is SEHNR and CDR2 is FQNEAQ (reference sequence). The CDR3 loop is CASSLAAEKLFF. The CDR3 DNA sequence: TGTGCCAGCAGCCTAGCGGCGGAAAAACTGTTTTTT.

This chain connects TRBV27 to TRBJ1-2; TRBD1 matches at 9 bases. The trim removed 2 bases at V and 8 bases at J, leaving 15 bases unmatched. The germline gives CDR1 MNHEY, CDR2 SMNVEV (reference sequence). The CDR3 consists of 17 residues. The CDR3 nucleotides are TGTGCCAGCAGTTTAACGCCCCGTCCGGGACAGGGTAAAGGCTACACCTTC. Protein: CASSLTPRPGQGKGYTF.

The chain links TRBV5-6 to TRBJ1-5, with a weak D call TRBD1 (6 bases). Deletions cut 10 bases from V and 2 bases from J, with 13 bases between. This CDR3 spans 13 amino acids. The germline V gene has CDR1 SGHDT and CDR2 YYEEEE. The CDR3: CARTGLRNQPQHF. In DNA, the CDR3 is TGTGCCCGAACAGGGCTACGCAATCAGCCCCAGCATTTT.

The V and J genes are TRBV28 and TRBJ1-1; D not resolved. The CDR3 length is 15 residues. Trimming pared 2 bases from V and 7 bases from J, leaving 17 bases between. Germline-derived CDR1 and CDR2 are MDHEN and SYDVKM. The DNA of the CDR3 is TGTGCCAGCAGTTTAACCGGGTCCCGGCGGGTTGAAGCTTTCTTT. Translation: CASSLTGSRRVEAFF. Together with reference TRBV28 and TRBJ1-1, the CDR3 gives the full variable domain: DVKVTQSSRYLVKRTGEKVFLECVQDMDHENMFWYRQDPGLGLRLIYFSYDVKMKEKGDIPEGYSVSREKKERFSLILESASTNQTSMYLCASSLTGSRRVEAFFGQGTRLTVV.

The chain links TRBV2 to TRBJ1-6, with D hard to call. Trimming took off 7 bases at V and 5 bases at J, with 9 bases between the two ends. CDR3 length: 13 amino acids. CDR1 is SNHLY and CDR2 is FYNNEI in the germline V gene. CDR3 region: CASTRGDNSPLHF. CDR3 nucleotides: TGTGCCAGCACCCGGGGAGATAATTCACCCCTCCACTTT. Full variable domain (remainder filled in from reference TRBV2 and TRBJ1-6): EPEVTQTPSHQVTQMGQEVILRCVPISNHLYFYWYRQILGQKVEFLVSFYNNEISEKSEIFDDQFSVERPDGSNFTLKIRSTKLEDSAMYFCASTRGDNSPLHFGNGTRLTVT.

The genes are TRBV28 and TRBJ1-2, with 8 nucleotides matching TRBD1. This CDR3 is built from 14 residues. Germline loops: CDR1 MDHEN, CDR2 SYDVKM. The J segment lost 7 bases and the V segment lost 7 bases, leaving 11 bases of the junction unmatched. The CDR3 reads CASKWTGRNSGYTF. CDR3 nucleotides: TGTGCCAGCAAGTGGACAGGGAGAAATTCTGGCTACACCTTC.

The chain combines TRBV19 with TRBJ2-2; the D gene could be TRBD1 or TRBD2 (6 bases each). Trimming removed 6 bases at V and 6 bases at J, with 14 bases between. Germline V lookup: CDR1 LNHDA, CDR2 SQIVND (reference sequence). The CDR3 is 14 amino acids. The CDR3 DNA is TGTGCCAGTAGACAGGGACTGTCCTCCGGGGAGCTGTTTTTT. It encodes CASRQGLSSGELFF.

The genes are TRBV18 and TRBJ1-1; D is perhaps TRBD1 (5 bases). Germline CDR1 and CDR2: KGHSH and LQKENI. V gave up 1 base and J gave up 1 base, with 10 bases separating them. The CDR3 is 15 amino acids. CDR3 nucleotides: TGTGCCAGCTCACCACGGGGCGGGGCGAACACTGAAGCTTTCTTT. This translates into CASSPRGGANTEAFF.

This clone was seen just once. The J gene is TRBJ1-2, the V gene TRBV4-2; D gene ambiguous. V lost 0 bases and J lost 0, with 20 bases in between. The CDR3 is 19 amino acids. The germline V gene has CDR1 LGHNA and CDR2 YNFKEQ. CDR3 region: CASSQDLFRREGANYGYTF. In nucleotides, the CDR3 is TGTGCCAGCAGCCAAGATCTCTTTAGGAGGGAGGGTGCTAACTATGGCTACACCTTC.

The chain joins TRBV27 to TRBJ1-1; the D gene is possibly TRBD1 (5 bases). The CDR3 length is 14 residues. Trimming left V 2 bases short and J 9 bases short, with 16 bases between. The germline CDR1 and CDR2 sequences are MNHEY and SMNVEV (reference sequence). In DNA, the CDR3 is TGTGCCAGCAGTTTAGGAGAATATTCAGGGAAAGCTTTCTTT. Protein product: CASSLGEYSGKAFF.

The V call is TRBV12-5, the J call TRBJ1-4, with TRBD1 as a possible D gene (5 bases). Trimming pared 1 base from V and 5 bases from J, leaving 8 bases between. CDR1 is LGHNT, CDR2 FRNRAP, per germline. CDR3 length: 14 amino acids. The CDR3 sequence: CASGLDRQNEKLFF. CDR3 sequence (DNA): TGTGCTAGTGGTTTGGACAGGCAGAATGAAAAACTGTTTTTT.

The gene calls are TRBV29-1 and TRBJ2-4; perhaps TRBD2 as D (5 bases). This CDR3 is 12 amino acids long. Trimming removed 4 bases from V and 8 bases from J, with 12 bases in between. Germline-derived CDR1 and CDR2 are SQVTM and ANQGSEA. CDR3 DNA sequence: TGCAGCGTTGGATCTGGGAGCGACATTCAGTACTTC. This sequence encodes CSVGSGSDIQYF. The variable domain in full, with the rest retrieved from reference TRBV29-1 and TRBJ2-4, is SAVISQKPSRDICQRGTSLTIQCQVDSQVTMMFWYRQQPGQSLTLIATANQGSEATYESGFVIDKFPISRPNLTFSTLTVSNMSPEDSSIYLCSVGSGSDIQYFGAGTRLSVL.

This chain links TRBV29-1 with TRBJ2-3, with a weak D call TRBD2 (5 bases). Germline V gene sequence: CDR1 SQVTM, CDR2 ANQGSEA. The V and J ends lost 6 bases and 0 bases respectively, with 13 bases between them. The CDR3 runs 14 residues. The CDR3 sequence is CSVGMGYSTDTQYF. The CDR3 DNA follows: TGCAGCGTCGGGATGGGCTATAGCACAGATACGCAGTATTTT.

The gene calls are TRBV11-3 and TRBJ2-7, with TRBD1 matching over 9 bases. V was pared by 1 base and J by 9 bases, with 7 bases of the junction left unmatched. This CDR3 comprises 14 residues. In germline, CDR1 is SGHNT, CDR2 YENEEA. The DNA of the CDR3 is TGTGCCAGCAGCTTAGGCCCACAGGGGGCTGTGCAGTACTTC. Its translation is CASSLGPQGAVQYF. The full variable domain, in which reference TRBV11-3 and TRBJ2-7 provide the parts outside the CDR3, is EAGVVQSPRYKIIEKKQPVAFWCNPISGHNTLYWYLQNLGQGPELLIRYENEEAVDDSQLPKDRFSAERLKGVDSTLKIQPAELGDSAVYLCASSLGPQGAVQYFGPGTRLTVT.

The chain uses TRBV11-2 and TRBJ2-7, with 7 bases aligning to TRBD1. Losses at the gene ends were 6 bases for V and 5 bases for J; bases not matched to a gene: 7. Germline loops: CDR1 SGHAT, CDR2 FQNNGV. This CDR3 has 13 amino acids. The CDR3, as DNA: TGTGCCAGCAGTCCAGACAGGGACGACGAGCAGTACTTC. As protein: CASSPDRDDEQYF.

The J gene is TRBJ2-1, the V gene TRBV5-4; 7 nucleotides match TRBD1. V lost 0 bases and J lost 4; bases outside the gene matches: 4. CDR1 is SGHNT, CDR2 YYREEE, per germline (reference sequence). The CDR3 sequence is 15 residues long. DNA for the CDR3: TGTGCCAGCAGCTTGGACAGGGGATATTACAATGAGCAGTTCTTC. This encodes CASSLDRGYYNEQFF.

This clone appeared a few times. The gene calls are TRBV5-1 and TRBJ1-6; possibly TRBD1 for D (6 bases). Germline V gene sequence: CDR1 SGHRS, CDR2 YFSETQ. V was clipped by 6 bases and J by 5 bases, with 18 bases between them. This CDR3 comprises 16 residues. This chain's CDR3 is CASKIIQGGDNSPLHF. CDR3 nucleotide sequence: TGCGCCAGCAAGATCATACAGGGAGGAGATAATTCACCCCTCCACTTT.

This clone has only one observation. The chain has TRBV5-4 and TRBJ1-2; D gene uncertain. The CDR3 is made up of 14 amino acids. V lost 4 bases, J lost 8 bases, and 18 bases lay in between. CDR1 and CDR2 (germline): SGHNT, YYREEE (reference sequence). The CDR3 here is CASSPSGRFWGYTF. Written as DNA, the CDR3 is TGTGCCAGCAGCCCATCCGGACGGTTTTGGGGCTACACCTTC.

This chain joins TRBV7-9 and TRBJ2-7; D is undetermined. V gave up 3 bases and J gave up 6 bases, with 12 bases separating them. Germline V gene lookup returns CDR1 SEHNR and CDR2 FQNEAQ (reference sequence). CDR3 length: 13 residues. CDR3 nucleotide sequence: TGTGCCAGCAGCTTCCTGGAAGCATTCGAGCAGTACTTC. It yields the protein CASSFLEAFEQYF.

V is TRBV7-3 and J is TRBJ1-1; D remains ambiguous. Germline V lookup: CDR1 SGHTA, CDR2 FQGTGA. With 5 bases removed from V and 4 bases from J, the gap between germline ends came to 17 bases. There are 15 residues in the CDR3. The CDR3 region is CASSPFWLVPTEAFF. DNA for the CDR3: TGTGCCAGCAGCCCGTTTTGGTTGGTCCCCACTGAAGCTTTCTTT.

J is TRBJ2-5 and V is TRBV29-1; TRBD1 matches at 12 bases. The germline V gene encodes CDR1 SQVTM and CDR2 ANQGSEA. The ends lost 5 bases at V and 5 bases at J; junction bases unmatched: 9. The length of the CDR3 is 15 residues. As DNA, the CDR3 is TGCAGCGTTACTCCTTGGGACAGGGGGCTTGAGACCCAGTACTTC. This codes for CSVTPWDRGLETQYF.

The V gene is TRBV27, the J gene TRBJ2-7; 8 positions agree with TRBD1. CDR3 length: 13 residues. CDR1 MNHEY and CDR2 SMNVEV come from the germline V gene (reference sequence). V dropped 2 bases and J dropped 4; count of bases not matched to a gene: 1. The DNA of the CDR3 is TGTGCCAGCAGTTTAAGACAGGGGTACGAGCAGTACTTC. Its translation is CASSLRQGYEQYF.